Below are 21 T cell receptor beta chains sequenced from a single sample in a study of blood T cell repertoires in COVID-19. Measured with immunoSEQ multiplex PCR; TCRdb has only the in-frame clones, and not every one. This repertoire shows 150,000 to 200,000 clones, approximately 86% found once; its top ten account for 2.5% to 3.5%. The material sequenced was peripheral blood. These receptors came from a man aged 35 to 55 with active or convalescent COVID-19.

This clone came up a few times. The chain combines TRBV9 with TRBJ1-5, with a weak D call TRBD1 (6 bases). Germline V gives CDR1 SGDLS, CDR2 YYNGEE. The CDR3 has 14 residues. Trimming took off 2 bases at V and 6 bases at J, with 12 bases between the two ends. The chain's CDR3 is CASSVGGAGQPQHF. In DNA, the CDR3 is TGTGCCAGCAGCGTCGGGGGGGCGGGTCAGCCCCAGCATTTT.

Only one count was recorded for this clone. The gene calls are TRBV7-8 and TRBJ1-2; D unclear. The CDR3 totals 16 residues. Germline V gives CDR1 SGHVS, CDR2 FQNEAQ. Trimming took off 1 base at V and 2 bases at J, with 14 bases between the two ends. The CDR3 nucleotides read TGTGCCAGCAGCTTAGTGAGGGAAACCATAAACTATGGCTACACCTTC. It yields the protein CASSLVRETINYGYTF.

This rearrangement joins TRBV3-1 (or the pseudogene TRBV3-2) to TRBJ2-7; 9 positions match TRBD2. In germline, CDR1 is LGHDT, CDR2 YNNKEL (reference sequence). V shed 5 bases, J shed 5 bases, and the junction held 13 bases outside the gene matches. The CDR3 is 16 residues long. The CDR3 nucleotides are TGTGCCAGCAGCGACCCGAGCGGGGGGCGGGGGGACGAGCAGTACTTC. Amino acid sequence: CASSDPSGGRGDEQYF.

This chain uses TRBV20-1 with TRBJ1-2; the match to TRBD1 covers 9 bases. The J segment lost 6 bases and the V segment lost 3 bases, leaving 2 bases of the junction unmatched. CDR3 length equals 12 residues. The germline CDR1 and CDR2 sequences are DFQATT and SNEGSKA (reference sequence). CDR3 residues: CSASTGGNGYTF. The DNA of the CDR3 is TGCAGTGCTAGTACAGGGGGCAATGGCTACACCTTC.

The chain links TRBV28 to TRBJ2-5; TRBD2 agrees at 10 bases. The CDR3 spans 14 residues. CDR1 and CDR2 (germline): MDHEN, SYDVKM. J gave up 4 bases and V 4 bases, and 3 bases lay outside the gene matches. CDR3: CASSSAGGGETQYF. Here the CDR3 DNA reads TGTGCCAGCAGTTCAGCGGGGGGGGGAGAGACCCAGTACTTC.

The chain couples TRBV27 to TRBJ2-3; TRBD2 agrees at 10 bases. The germline gives CDR1 MNHEY, CDR2 SMNVEV (reference sequence). The CDR3 is 19 residues long. Trimming removed 2 bases from V and 0 bases from J; junction bases left unmatched: 11. The CDR3 region is CASSLERTSGDPSTDTQYF. For the CDR3, the DNA is TGTGCCAGCAGTTTAGAGAGAACTAGCGGGGACCCTAGCACAGATACGCAGTATTTT.

This chain connects TRBV4-3 to TRBJ2-7; 11 bases map to TRBD1. Germline CDR1 is LGHNA and CDR2 is YSLEER. The trim removed 3 bases at V and 2 bases at J, leaving 0 bases unmatched. The CDR3 contains 14 residues. This CDR3 reads CASSQDRGPYEQYF. CDR3 coding DNA: TGCGCCAGCAGCCAGGACAGGGGGCCCTACGAGCAGTACTTC.

The chain links TRBV4-1 to TRBJ2-2; tentative D call: TRBD1 (5 bases). Trimming removed 10 bases from V and 7 bases from J, with 10 bases in between. This CDR3 comprises 11 residues. Germline V gene data show CDR1 as MGHRA and CDR2 as YSYEKL. The CDR3 loop is CATGFGGELFF. The CDR3 bases are TGCGCCACAGGGTTTGGCGGGGAGCTGTTTTTT.

The chain combines TRBV6-1 with TRBJ2-7; D perhaps matches TRBD2 (6 bases). Trimming cost V 2 bases and J 12 bases, with 17 bases left between them. Germline V CDR1 and CDR2: MNHNS, SASEGT. The CDR3 runs to 13 residues. CDR3 loop: CASSEMGGEVVYF. CDR3 DNA: TGTGCCAGCAGTGAAATGGGCGGGGAAGTAGTGTACTTC.

The chain couples TRBV27 to TRBJ2-3; 10 nucleotides match TRBD2. The CDR3 covers 17 residues. V gave up 1 base and J gave up 2 bases; unmatched junction bases: 6. The germline CDR1 and CDR2 sequences are MNHEY and SMNVEV (reference sequence). CDR3 DNA sequence: TGTGCCAGCAGTTTATGGGGAAGCGGGGGGGCCACAGATACGCAGTATTTT. Translating gives CASSLWGSGGATDTQYF.

The J gene is TRBJ2-5, the V gene TRBV3-1 (or the pseudogene TRBV3-2), with D possibly matching TRBD2 (5 bases). CDR3 length: 10 amino acids. Per the germline V gene, CDR1 is LGHDT and CDR2 is YNNKEL (reference sequence). Deletions cut 11 bases from V and 5 bases from J, with 9 bases between. CDR3 in DNA: TGTGCCGCCGCTAGCGAGACCCAGTACTTC. Encoded protein: CAAASETQYF.

For the CDR3, the DNA is TGTGCCAGCAGCATTGAGACTAATTCTGGAAACACCATATATTTT. Translated: CASSIETNSGNTIYF. The chain joins TRBV21-1 to TRBJ1-3. TRBV21-1 is noted as a pseudogene. The CDR3 is 15 amino acids.

This sequence joins TRBV29-1 and TRBJ2-5; D call uncertain. Germline V gene data show CDR1 as SQVTM and CDR2 as ANQGSEA. The CDR3 has 11 residues. Trimming removed 4 bases from V and 2 bases from J, with 5 bases in between. This CDR3 is CSVAPQETQYF. CDR3 in DNA: TGCAGCGTTGCTCCGCAAGAGACCCAGTACTTC.

V usage is TRBV24-1 and J usage is TRBJ2-1, with 8 bases that match TRBD2. CDR1 and CDR2 from the germline V gene are KGHDR and SFDVKD. V dropped 3 bases and J dropped 5; count of bases not matched to a gene: 14. The CDR3 runs to 18 residues. The CDR3 protein is CATSDVGGGGNFNNEQFF. The CDR3 DNA reads TGTGCCACCAGTGATGTCGGGGGCGGGGGGAACTTTAACAATGAGCAGTTCTTC.

This chain links TRBV28 with TRBJ2-2; 8 nucleotides match TRBD1. Per the germline V gene, CDR1 is MDHEN and CDR2 is SYDVKM. Trimming cost V 5 bases and J 5 bases; bases outside gene matches: 4. This CDR3 is built from 14 residues. The CDR3 here is CASSVRGRTGELFF. DNA for the CDR3: TGTGCCAGCAGTGTCAGGGGGCGGACCGGGGAGCTGTTTTTT. Looking up the rest from reference TRBV28 and TRBJ2-2 gives the full variable domain: DVKVTQSSRYLVKRTGEKVFLECVQDMDHENMFWYRQDPGLGLRLIYFSYDVKMKEKGDIPEGYSVSREKKERFSLILESASTNQTSMYLCASSVRGRTGELFFGEGSRLTVL.

The chain couples TRBV25-1 to TRBJ1-6; D may be TRBD1 (5 bases). Deletions cut 6 bases from V and 9 bases from J, with 18 bases between. Looked up from germline, CDR1 is MGHDK and CDR2 is SYGVNS. The CDR3 runs 15 residues. CDR3 coding DNA: TGTGCCAGCAGACCGGACACCGGGGAGGGTTCACCCCTCCACTTT. Its protein product is CASRPDTGEGSPLHF. Full variable domain (missing parts from reference TRBV25-1 and TRBJ1-6): EADIYQTPRYLVIGTGKKITLECSQTMGHDKMYWYQQDPGMELHLIHYSYGVNSTEKGDLSSESTVSRIRTEHFPLTLESARPSHTSQYLCASRPDTGEGSPLHFGNGTRLTVT.

The chain couples TRBV24-1 to TRBJ2-2; 9 bases are shared with TRBD1. This CDR3 has 16 amino acids. Germline loops: CDR1 KGHDR, CDR2 SFDVKD. J gave up 0 bases and V 6 bases, and 4 bases lay outside the gene matches. DNA for the CDR3: TGTGCCACCAGTTGGGGGACAGGGACGAACACCGGGGAGCTGTTTTTT. As protein: CATSWGTGTNTGELFF.

This clone was detected a few times. This chain links TRBV7-2 with TRBJ2-1; weak D call: TRBD2 (8 bases). The CDR3 spans 15 residues. The ends were cut back, 8 bases at V and 1 base at J, with 15 bases in the middle. Germline assignment: CDR1 SGHTA and CDR2 FQGNSA. The CDR3, as DNA: TGTGCCAGCGCAGGGGGGACTAGGTCCTACAATGAGCAGTTCTTC. Protein product: CASAGGTRSYNEQFF.

The chain links TRBV28 to TRBJ1-1; tentatively, D is TRBD1 (6 bases). Germline lookup yields CDR1 MDHEN and CDR2 SYDVKM. Deletions cut 3 bases from V and 1 base from J, with 12 bases between. The CDR3 runs 15 residues. The CDR3 bases are TGTGCCAGCAGTTTTCTAGGACAGACGAACACTGAAGCTTTCTTT. It encodes CASSFLGQTNTEAFF.

This clone was detected only a few times. The V and J genes are TRBV12-3 or TRBV12-4 and TRBJ2-7; a possible D gene is TRBD2 (5 bases). The CDR3 is 12 residues long. Deletions cut 7 bases from V and 7 bases from J, with 14 bases between. The CDR3 protein is CASTRSRGEQYF. The DNA of the CDR3 is TGTGCCAGCACCCGCTCACGAGGGGAGCAGTACTTC.

This clone was seen only a few times. The V gene is TRBV29-1, the J gene TRBJ1-1, with D hard to call. The V end lost 1 base, the J end lost 7 bases, and 10 bases lay between the germline ends. CDR1 and CDR2 from the germline V gene are SQVTM and ANQGSEA. The CDR3 is 12 amino acids. CDR3 bases: TGCAGCGTTGAAGGTAACCGGTTTGAAGCTTTCTTT. Translating it yields CSVEGNRFEAFF.